The 29 T cell receptor beta chains in this list originate from one sample, sequenced in a study of spatial heterogeneity in lung cancer. Noted time point: sample taken at primary tumor resection. TCRdb reprocessed the 5' RACE reads via MiXCR and lists one record per CDR3 protein. The data hold roughly 5,000 distinct CDR3 sequences, with under 20% observed a single time. The study's findings and limits: Tracking of tumor mutation counts was seen in expanded intratumoral alpha and beta TCR counts.

What these receptors recognize is not known. The starting material was lung tumor tissue, obtained at surgery. These TCRs come from a male donor with early-stage non-small cell lung cancer.

Sample share makes this clonotype medium-sized. V gene TRBV20-1 combines with J gene TRBJ2-2; D is uncertain. This CDR3 region has 16 residues. Germline lookup yields CDR1 DFQATT and CDR2 SNEGSKA (reference sequence). The V end was cut by 0 bases, the J end by 4 bases, with 15 bases between. This chain's CDR3 is CSARDGRVPSTGELFF. The CDR3, as DNA: TGCAGTGCTAGAGACGGACGGGTCCCATCCACCGGGGAGCTGTTTTTT.

This clonotype is termed medium-sized. V is TRBV20-1 and J is TRBJ2-7, with 9 bases aligning to TRBD2. The CDR3 loop spans 15 amino acids. The germline V gene has CDR1 DFQATT and CDR2 SNEGSKA (reference sequence). V shed 2 bases and J 4 bases; nucleotides not matched to a gene: 9. The CDR3 region has the DNA TGCAGTGCTAGACCGGGTAGCGGGAGTCAATACGAGCAGTACTTC. This codes for CSARPGSGSQYEQYF.

This chain links TRBV20-1 with TRBJ2-7; perhaps D is TRBD1 or TRBD2 (5 bases each). V lost 1 base to trimming and J lost 6 bases, with 7 bases between them. Germline V gene sequence: CDR1 DFQATT, CDR2 SNEGSKA (reference sequence). The CDR3 loop spans 11 amino acids. The CDR3 DNA reads as TGCAGTGCTAGAGGGGGGTCCGAGCAGTACTTC. It codes for CSARGGSEQYF.

By proportion, this clonotype is medium-sized (0.01 to 0.1%). The gene calls are TRBV12-3 or TRBV12-4 and TRBJ2-6; D is unclear. V gave up 3 bases and J gave up 0 bases, with 6 bases separating them. CDR3 size: 15 residues. The CDR3 DNA sequence: TGTGCCAGCAGTTTCCGAGGCTCTGGGGCCAACGTCCTGACTTTC. Protein product: CASSFRGSGANVLTF.

By proportion, this clonotype is medium-sized (0.01 to 0.1%). An end of the junction differs from the germline gene, which may be a read error. The chain joins TRBV14 to TRBJ1-1; D not certain. Germline V gene lookup returns CDR1 SGHDN and CDR2 FVKESK. CDR3 size: 13 residues. This CDR3 is CASRRTRANEAFF. The CDR3 coding sequence is TGTGCCAGCAGGAGGACGAGGGCGAATGAAGCTTTTTTT.

Relative to its sample, this clonotype is medium-sized. The chain links TRBV21-1 to TRBJ2-7; the table's D call of TRBD2 was not tested on the DNA. TRBV21-1 is noted as a pseudogene. This CDR3 is built from 16 residues. CDR3 in amino acids: CASSSKGRERAYEQYF. The CDR3 DNA reads as TGTGCCAGCAGCAGTAAAGGGCGGGAGAGAGCCTACGAGCAGTACTTC.

This clonotype was counted between two and nine times. V gene TRBV12-3 or TRBV12-4 combines with J gene TRBJ1-2; D is uncertain. The CDR3 spans 11 residues. Trimming removed 5 bases from V and 5 bases from J, with 6 bases in between. The CDR3 reads CASSPGYGYTF. CDR3 coding DNA: TGTGCCAGCAGTCCCGGATATGGCTACACCTTC.

This clonotype appeared many times. The V call is TRBV12-3 or TRBV12-4, the J call TRBJ2-5, with 11 positions matching TRBD2. The CDR3 has 17 residues. Trimming at V came to 3 bases and at J to 5 bases, leaving 11 bases not matched to a gene. The CDR3 sequence is CASSFSGGAGAGETQYF. The CDR3, as DNA: TGTGCCAGCAGTTTTAGCGGGGGGGCCGGGGCCGGTGAGACCCAGTACTTC.

This clonotype appeared many times. This chain uses TRBV18 with TRBJ2-5; D gene unclear. From germline, CDR1 is KGHSH and CDR2 LQKENI. The CDR3 consists of 12 residues. With 4 bases removed from V and 0 bases from J, the gap between germline ends came to 3 bases. CDR3 sequence: CASSLDQETQYF. The CDR3 DNA sequence: TGTGCCAGCTCACTAGACCAAGAGACCCAGTACTTC.

This clonotype counts as medium-sized. The genes are TRBV7-9 and TRBJ2-7, with 9 bases identical to TRBD1. J lost 4 bases, V lost 3 bases, and 4 bases had no gene match. The CDR3 totals 14 residues. Germline assignment: CDR1 SEHNR and CDR2 FQNEAQ (reference sequence). The CDR3 spells CASSLTGGSYEQYF. CDR3 sequence (DNA): TGTGCCAGCAGCTTGACAGGGGGTTCTTACGAGCAGTACTTC.

This clonotype was observed a few times. The V gene is TRBV28, the J gene TRBJ2-2; D gene ambiguous. The CDR3 loop spans 17 amino acids. The V end lost 3 bases, the J end lost 6 bases, and 20 bases lay between the germline ends. Looked up from germline, CDR1 is MDHEN and CDR2 is SYDVKM. The CDR3 reads CASSFTTGGFVSGELFF. Written as DNA, the CDR3 is TGTGCCAGCAGTTTTACGACGGGTGGTTTTGTCTCCGGGGAGCTGTTTTTT.

This clonotype is labeled as medium-sized. CDR3 sequence reads: CASSDDSYNEQFF. Written as DNA, the CDR3 is TGTGCCAGCAGTGATGACAGCTACAATGAGCAGTTCTTC. The V call is TRBV6-2 or TRBV6-3, the J call TRBJ2-1; tentatively, D is TRBD1 (5 bases). V dropped 5 bases and J dropped 3 bases, with 8 bases sitting between them. Germline V CDR1 and CDR2: MNHEY, SVGEGT. The CDR3 runs 13 residues.

This clonotype is medium-sized within its sample. CDR3: CASSTVFAGHSSYNEQFF. CDR3 DNA: TGTGCCAGCAGCACCGTATTTGCGGGACATAGCTCCTACAATGAGCAGTTCTTC. The chain uses TRBV6-5 and TRBJ2-1; D might be TRBD1 or TRBD2, each matching 6 bases. This CDR3 contains 18 residues. Between the trimmed V and J ends, which lost 6 bases and 0 bases, there was a span of 21 bases. Germline assignment: CDR1 MNHEY and CDR2 SVGAGI.

The J gene is TRBJ2-7, the V gene TRBV14; 7 nucleotides line up with TRBD2. V lost 4 bases, J lost 6 bases, and 9 bases stayed unmatched. The CDR3 has 14 residues. Germline V gives CDR1 SGHDN, CDR2 FVKESK. The CDR3 spells CASSLGGSLGEQYF. The CDR3 DNA sequence: TGTGCCAGCAGCCTAGGCGGGAGTCTGGGCGAGCAGTACTTC.

This clonotype is labeled as medium-sized. This chain uses TRBV7-8 with TRBJ2-5; TRBD2 agrees at 8 bases. With V trimmed by 2 bases and J by 1 base, 6 bases remained unmatched. This CDR3 is built from 16 residues. Germline V gives CDR1 SGHVS, CDR2 FQNEAQ. The CDR3 loop reads CASSLNGGGFQETQYF. The CDR3 region has the DNA TGTGCCAGCAGCTTAAACGGCGGGGGGTTCCAAGAGACCCAGTACTTC. Looking up the rest from reference TRBV7-8 and TRBJ2-5 gives the full variable domain: GAGVSQSPRYKVAKRGQDVALRCDPISGHVSLFWYQQALGQGPEFLTYFQNEAQLDKSGLPSDRFFAERPEGSVSTLKIQRTQQEDSAVYLCASSLNGGGFQETQYFGPGTRLLVL.

V usage is TRBV14 and J usage is TRBJ1-1; D remains ambiguous. V was cut by 3 bases and J by 5 bases, with 10 bases left in between. The CDR3 extends over 13 amino acids. The germline gives CDR1 SGHDN, CDR2 FVKESK. The CDR3 loop reads CASSHTTGTEAFF. In DNA, the CDR3 is TGTGCCAGCAGCCATACGACCGGAACTGAAGCTTTCTTT.

In this sample, this clonotype is medium-sized. The V gene is TRBV20-1, the J gene TRBJ2-4; 9 nucleotides agree with TRBD1. The V and J ends lost 6 bases and 0 bases, in that order; junction bases with no gene match: 6. Germline CDR1 reads DFQATT; CDR2 reads SNEGSKA (reference sequence). There are 15 residues in the CDR3. The CDR3 protein is CSALDRGKAKNIQYF. CDR3 nucleotides: TGCAGTGCCCTGGACAGGGGAAAAGCCAAAAACATTCAGTACTTC.

Ten or more counts support this clonotype. The rearrangement links TRBV20-1 to TRBJ1-5; TRBD1 might be the D (5 bases). V was trimmed by 3 bases and J by 7 bases, leaving 13 bases between them. This CDR3 comprises 13 residues. Germline assignment: CDR1 DFQATT and CDR2 SNEGSKA (reference sequence). CDR3 sequence reads: CSASGGAGQPQHF. The CDR3 DNA follows: TGCAGTGCTAGCGGTGGGGCAGGACAGCCCCAGCATTTT.

This clonotype was observed a handful of times. The chain has TRBV7-6 and TRBJ1-1; D unresolved. This CDR3 is built from 13 residues. Trimming removed 3 bases from V and 1 base from J, with 6 bases in between. From germline, CDR1 is SGHVS and CDR2 FNYEAQ. For the CDR3, the DNA is TGTGCCAGCAGCTTGGCCCGGAACACTGAAGCTTTCTTT. Residues: CASSLARNTEAFF.

This clonotype was counted many times. The chain joins TRBV20-1 to TRBJ2-7; D possibly uses TRBD1 or TRBD2 (6 bases each). Germline values: CDR1 DFQATT, CDR2 SNEGSKA (reference sequence). This CDR3 is 14 amino acids long. The V end was cut by 2 bases, the J end by 5 bases, with 16 bases between. CDR3 in amino acids: CSARSPDGGHEQYF. The CDR3, as DNA: TGCAGTGCTAGATCACCGGACGGGGGCCACGAGCAGTACTTC.

There are many counts of this clonotype. This chain uses TRBV4-3 with TRBJ2-1; D call uncertain. This CDR3 is built from 16 residues. In germline, CDR1 is LGHNA, CDR2 YSLEER. V dropped 2 bases and J dropped 6 bases, with 17 bases sitting between them. This CDR3 reads CASSQHRLVSGNEQFF. CDR3 nucleotide sequence: TGCGCCAGCAGCCAACATCGGCTAGTTAGTGGCAATGAGCAGTTCTTC.

J is TRBJ2-3 and V is TRBV7-9; D is undetermined. The CDR3 covers 11 residues. Per germline, CDR1 SEHNR and CDR2 FQNEAQ (reference sequence). Deletions cut 8 bases from V and 2 bases from J, with 5 bases between. CDR3 loop: CASGDTDTQYF. CDR3 bases: TGTGCCAGCGGCGACACAGATACGCAGTATTTT.

The J gene is TRBJ1-2, the V gene TRBV29-1; D perhaps matches TRBD1 (6 bases). V was trimmed by 4 bases and J by 4 bases, leaving 13 bases between them. This CDR3 region has 13 residues. CDR1 is SQVTM and CDR2 is ANQGSEA in the germline V gene. CDR3 in amino acids: CSVARGRGYGYTF. CDR3 nucleotide sequence: TGCAGCGTTGCCAGGGGACGGGGCTATGGCTACACCTTC.

This clonotype was seen repeatedly, ten times or more. V is TRBV29-1 and J is TRBJ2-2, with 8 bases fitting TRBD1. The CDR3 is made up of 14 amino acids. V dropped 7 bases and J dropped 7; count of bases not matched to a gene: 11. The germline gives CDR1 SQVTM, CDR2 ANQGSEA. The CDR3 sequence: CSASDRALGGELFF. The CDR3 nucleotides are TGCAGCGCCTCGGACAGGGCTCTTGGCGGGGAGCTGTTTTTT.

This clonotype is medium-sized (0.01 to 0.1%). V gene TRBV19 combines with J gene TRBJ2-2; 8 bases are a match to TRBD1. V lost 4 bases, J lost 4 bases, and 5 bases stayed unmatched. From germline, CDR1 is LNHDA and CDR2 SQIVND (reference sequence). The CDR3 totals 15 residues. The CDR3 loop is CASSRGQGGTGELFF. DNA for the CDR3: TGTGCCAGTAGTAGAGGACAGGGCGGCACCGGGGAGCTGTTTTTT.

Only one count was recorded for this clonotype. The V call is TRBV11-2, the J call TRBJ1-2, with D perhaps matching TRBD1 (6 bases). This CDR3 is 14 amino acids long. V was cut by 2 bases and J by 8 bases, with 15 bases left in between. The germline V gene has CDR1 SGHAT and CDR2 FQNNGV. In DNA form, the CDR3 reads TGTGCCAGCAGCTTATCCACGGACAGCCTGGGCTACACCTTC. This encodes CASSLSTDSLGYTF.

The chain joins TRBV7-9 to TRBJ2-3; the match to TRBD1 covers 7 bases. The V segment lost 0 bases and the J segment 4 bases; nucleotides outside the gene matches: 4. The CDR3 loop spans 15 amino acids. Germline CDR1 reads SEHNR; CDR2 reads FQNEAQ (reference sequence). The CDR3 here is CASSLAAGGADTQYF. The CDR3 region has the DNA TGTGCCAGCAGCTTAGCGGCAGGGGGAGCAGATACGCAGTATTTT.

This clonotype is medium-sized (0.01 to 0.1%). The chain links TRBV20-1 to TRBJ2-1, with D possibly called TRBD1 or TRBD2 (6 bases each). Per the germline V gene, CDR1 is DFQATT and CDR2 is SNEGSKA (reference sequence). The length of the CDR3 is 14 residues. Trimming took off 6 bases at V and 4 bases at J, with 16 bases between the two ends. The CDR3: CSALMGGNYNEQFF. The CDR3, as DNA: TGCAGTGCCCTTATGGGGGGCAATTACAATGAGCAGTTCTTC.

This clonotype was recorded at least ten times. The genes are TRBV29-1 and TRBJ1-1; no definite D call. Germline assignment: CDR1 SQVTM and CDR2 ANQGSEA. The CDR3 sequence is 11 residues long. Trimming pared 2 bases from V and 11 bases from J, leaving 12 bases between. In DNA form, the CDR3 reads TGCAGCGTTGAATCGGCTGAACAGGCTTTCTTT. Amino acid sequence: CSVESAEQAFF.